Shown below are 19 T cell receptor beta chains from a single sample sequenced in a study of cytomegalovirus exposure and HLA in healthy donors. PCR used 60 Vbeta primers and 13 Jbeta primers. The assay was immunoSEQ multiplex PCR, and TCRdb's table has in-frame clones only and misses some. Here the sample spans over 150,000 clones, around 68% being singletons. The sequenced sample consisted of PBMCs. These TCRs come from a woman in her thirties or forties in good health and CMV-seropositive.

This clone has more than one count but fewer than ten. J is TRBJ1-1 and V is TRBV5-4; possible D gene TRBD1, 5 bases. CDR3 length equals 14 residues. The germline V gene encodes CDR1 SGHNT and CDR2 YYREEE (reference sequence). Trimming removed 0 bases from V and 0 bases from J, with 6 bases in between. CDR3 sequence (DNA): TGTGCCAGCAGCTTGGAGACAGTGAACACTGAAGCTTTCTTT. Translation gives CASSLETVNTEAFF.

The gene calls are TRBV7-6 and TRBJ2-3; D is possibly TRBD1 (6 bases). In germline, CDR1 is SGHVS, CDR2 FNYEAQ. V was cut by 3 bases and J by 3 bases, with 13 bases left in between. There are 15 residues in the CDR3. The CDR3 sequence is CASSLSGTTTDTQYF. The CDR3 DNA follows: TGTGCCAGCAGCTTGAGTGGGACAACGACAGATACGCAGTATTTT. Using reference TRBV7-6 and TRBJ2-3 for the parts outside the CDR3, the full variable domain is GAGVSQSPRYKVTKRGQDVALRCDPISGHVSLYWYRQALGQGPEFLTYFNYEAQQDKSGLPNDRFSAERPEGSISTLTIQRTEQRDSAMYRCASSLSGTTTDTQYFGPGTRLTVL.

The table lists this clone with a count of one. V usage is TRBV5-3 and J usage is TRBJ2-5; 9 bases are a match to TRBD1. TRBV5-3 is marked as an open reading frame, function uncertain. With 5 bases clipped from V and 3 bases from J, the junction kept 2 bases outside the gene matches. The CDR3 sequence is 13 residues long. CDR3 sequence reads: CARRGDREETQYF. The CDR3, as DNA: TGTGCCAGAAGAGGGGACAGGGAAGAGACCCAGTACTTC.

The CDR3 DNA follows: TGCGCCAGCAGCTTATGGGACAGAAATTCAGAGACCCAGTACTTC. Its protein product is CASSLWDRNSETQYF. The chain couples TRBV5-1 to TRBJ2-5, with 7 bases identical to TRBD1. This CDR3 has 15 residues. Losses at the gene ends were 2 bases for V and 4 bases for J; bases not matched to a gene: 8. Per germline, CDR1 SGHRS and CDR2 YFSETQ.

This sequence joins TRBV6-1 and TRBJ1-5; a possible D gene is TRBD1 (6 bases). The CDR3 length is 16 residues. Trimming pared 3 bases from V and 0 bases from J, leaving 12 bases between. Germline assignment: CDR1 MNHNS and CDR2 SASEGT. In DNA, the CDR3 is TGTGCCAGCAGTGAGTACAGGGTTAGTAGCAATCAGCCCCAGCATTTT. Its translation: CASSEYRVSSNQPQHF.

The chain joins TRBV4-3 to TRBJ1-1, with 7 bases fitting TRBD1. The CDR3 is 13 amino acids. J was trimmed by 4 bases and V by 6 bases; bases with no gene match: 5. CDR1 and CDR2 from the germline V gene are LGHNA and YSLEER. The CDR3 loop is CASSLDRSTEAFF. DNA of the CDR3: TGCGCCAGCAGTCTGGACAGGTCCACTGAAGCTTTCTTT.

This rearrangement joins TRBV7-3 to TRBJ1-5; perhaps TRBD1 as D (6 bases). Germline CDR1 reads SGHTA; CDR2 reads FQGTGA. V lost 3 bases and J lost 0, with 15 bases in between. The CDR3 length is 17 residues. CDR3 in amino acids: CASSFRCRDNSNQPQHF. The DNA for the CDR3 is TGTGCCAGCAGCTTTAGGTGCAGGGACAATAGCAATCAGCCCCAGCATTTT.

The J gene is TRBJ2-3, the V gene TRBV7-2, with 8 bases identical to TRBD2. Trimming at V came to 3 bases and at J to 1 base, leaving 3 bases not matched to a gene. CDR1 and CDR2 from the germline V gene are SGHTA and FQGNSA. The CDR3 contains 15 residues. Here the CDR3 reads CASSFAGGGTDTQYF. CDR3 DNA sequence: TGTGCCAGCAGCTTTGCCGGGGGGGGCACAGATACGCAGTATTTT.

CDR3 sequence reads: CASSYLGLAGTDTQYF. The CDR3 DNA sequence: TGTGCCAGCAGTTACCTCGGACTAGCGGGAACAGATACGCAGTATTTT. The chain recombines TRBV6-5 with TRBJ2-3; TRBD2 agrees at 12 bases. CDR1 and CDR2 (germline): MNHEY, SVGAGI. The trim removed 2 bases at V and 3 bases at J, leaving 3 bases unmatched. CDR3 length equals 16 residues.

This clone showed up many times. The chain couples TRBV6-5 to TRBJ2-7; 10 bases map to TRBD1. The ends lost 6 bases at V and 4 bases at J; junction bases unmatched: 3. The CDR3 extends over 13 amino acids. Looked up from germline, CDR1 is MNHEY and CDR2 is SVGAGI. The chain's CDR3 is CASSRDRGYEQYF. The CDR3 nucleotides read TGTGCCAGCAGCCGGGACAGGGGATACGAGCAGTACTTC.

The chain recombines TRBV5-1 with TRBJ2-5, with 10 bases matching TRBD2. The J call may be wrong; the DNA end is better matched by TRBJ2-7. The CDR3 spans 16 residues. CDR1 and CDR2 from the germline V gene are SGHRS and YFSETQ. CDR3 coding DNA: TGCGCCAGCAGCTTGAGCGGGGGGGCCTCGATCGACGAGCAGTACTTC. Translated: CASSLSGGASIDEQYF.

In DNA form, the CDR3 reads TGTGCCAGCAGCTGGGGGGAATCCCAAGAGACCCAGTACTTC. Translating it yields CASSWGESQETQYF. V and J are TRBV5-6 and TRBJ2-5; the D gene is possibly TRBD2 (6 bases). The CDR3 covers 14 residues. The germline V gene has CDR1 SGHDT and CDR2 YYEEEE. V was shortened by 3 bases and J by 1 base, with 10 bases between the two germline ends.

V gene TRBV6-5 combines with J gene TRBJ1-6; no reliable D call. Germline CDR1 is MNHEY and CDR2 is SVGAGI. Trimming stripped 6 bases from V and 9 bases from J, with 15 bases between. The CDR3 is made up of 14 amino acids. CDR3 sequence reads: CASSPQSLSSPLHF. Here the CDR3 DNA reads TGTGCCAGCAGCCCACAGAGCCTGAGTTCACCCCTCCACTTT.

V and J are TRBV9 and TRBJ1-1; possibly TRBD1 for D (6 bases). V was clipped by 0 bases and J by 0 bases, with 15 bases between them. CDR3 length equals 17 residues. From germline, CDR1 is SGDLS and CDR2 YYNGEE. The CDR3 DNA follows: TGTGCCAGCAGCGTAGCTTCGGGCAGGGGCCTGAACACTGAAGCTTTCTTT. Translating it yields CASSVASGRGLNTEAFF.

This clone was detected a few times. CDR3 sequence (DNA): TGTGCCAGTAGCCCTGACAGTCGGCCTAACTATGGCTACACCTTC. Translating it yields CASSPDSRPNYGYTF. This chain joins TRBV19 and TRBJ1-2; the D gene is possibly TRBD1 (5 bases). The germline V and J ends were trimmed by 6 bases and 0 bases, with 14 bases remaining between them. The germline V gene has CDR1 LNHDA and CDR2 SQIVND (reference sequence). The CDR3 totals 15 residues.

The chain combines TRBV18 with TRBJ2-7; TRBD1 matches at 9 bases. This CDR3 has 21 amino acids. The V gene's germline CDR1 is KGHSH and CDR2 LQKENI. Trimming cost V 2 bases and J 0 bases; bases outside gene matches: 20. The CDR3 DNA follows: TGTGCCAGCTCACCAATGGCGGGACAGGGAATTTTGGGGGGGAACTCCTACGAGCAGTACTTC. Translating it yields CASSPMAGQGILGGNSYEQYF.

The chain employs TRBV4-1 and TRBJ2-5; D perhaps matches TRBD1 (5 bases). The CDR3 spans 14 residues. Trimming shortened V by 0 bases and J by 2 bases, and 7 bases separated the two germline ends. Germline V gene lookup returns CDR1 MGHRA and CDR2 YSYEKL. CDR3 loop: CASSQDNRQETQYF. Here the CDR3 DNA reads TGCGCCAGCAGCCAAGATAACAGGCAAGAGACCCAGTACTTC.

The genes are TRBV4-3 and TRBJ2-3; D perhaps matches TRBD1 (6 bases). Trimming pared 3 bases from V and 6 bases from J, leaving 19 bases between. Germline CDR1 reads LGHNA; CDR2 reads YSLEER. This CDR3 comprises 16 residues. CDR3: CASSQGQTGHRDTQYF. CDR3 coding DNA: TGCGCCAGCAGCCAGGGGCAGACAGGCCATAGGGATACGCAGTATTTT.

This clone was picked up a small number of times. V gene TRBV4-3 combines with J gene TRBJ2-1; TRBD2 agrees at 10 bases. Trimming at V came to 0 bases and at J to 4 bases, leaving 12 bases not matched to a gene. The CDR3 consists of 19 residues. Germline assignment: CDR1 LGHNA and CDR2 YSLEER. In nucleotides, the CDR3 is TGCGCCAGCAGCCAAGAAGGAGGTCCCGGGACTAGCGCTTACAATGAGCAGTTCTTC. Protein sequence: CASSQEGGPGTSAYNEQFF.